The 27 T cell receptor beta chains below come from one sample, sequenced in a study of STAT5B mutations in CD4+ large granular lymphocyte leukemia (dated by TCRdb to 2021 to 2024). The method behind the library was the immunoSEQ multiplex PCR assay. As stored in TCRdb, this immuneACCESS dataset retains in-frame rearrangements with V and J assigned. A fraction of the clones does not appear; measured against another copy, unresolved V genes explain less than half of the discrepancy, and the remainder lacks a known reason. The sample records just over 40,000 clones, about 88% of which are singletons. Together, the top ten hold just under 0.35% of the sample. Sequenced input: CD4+ T cells from blood buffy coats. The receptors were gathered from a human donor in good health.

The chain has TRBV6-5 and TRBJ1-1; 9 bases match TRBD1. The length of the CDR3 is 15 residues. V dropped 0 bases and J dropped 6; count of bases not matched to a gene: 5. CDR1 is MNHEY and CDR2 is SVGAGI in the germline V gene. DNA for the CDR3: TGTGCCAGCAGTTACTCGGGGACAGGGATGTCTGAAGCTTTCTTT. Its translation is CASSYSGTGMSEAFF.

The chain links TRBV18 to TRBJ2-7; TRBD1 matches 8 bases. The V gene's germline CDR1 is KGHSH and CDR2 LQKENI. This CDR3 has 18 residues. The ends lost 3 bases at V and 3 bases at J; junction bases unmatched: 16. DNA for the CDR3: TGTGCCAGCTCACCGCCGGGACAGGATTCATTTCCCTACTACGAGCAGTACTTC. Amino acids: CASSPPGQDSFPYYEQYF.

The chain has TRBV19 and TRBJ1-2; no reliable D call. Trimming left V 8 bases short and J 0 bases short, with 16 bases between. Germline CDR1 reads LNHDA; CDR2 reads SQIVND (reference sequence). This CDR3 spans 15 amino acids. CDR3 residues: CASSLGRRANYGYTF. In nucleotides, the CDR3 is TGTGCCAGTTCCCTAGGACGGAGAGCTAACTATGGCTACACCTTC.

V and J are TRBV4-2 and TRBJ2-1, with 9 nucleotides matching TRBD2. V shed 2 bases, J shed 3 bases, and the junction held 14 bases outside the gene matches. From germline, CDR1 is LGHNA and CDR2 YNFKEQ. CDR3 size: 19 residues. The CDR3 DNA sequence: TGTGCCAGCAGCCAACCCCGGGGCAGCGGGGGGCTGGGCTACAATGAGCAGTTCTTC. Protein sequence: CASSQPRGSGGLGYNEQFF.

V gene TRBV10-3 combines with J gene TRBJ1-2; TRBD1 might be the D (6 bases). The germline V gene encodes CDR1 ENHRY and CDR2 SYGVKD. The CDR3 runs 14 residues. V was cut by 1 base and J by 5 bases, with 11 bases left in between. The CDR3 is CAISEWAGEYGYTF. The CDR3, as DNA: TGTGCCATCAGTGAGTGGGCAGGGGAGTATGGCTACACCTTC.

This clone has more than one count but fewer than ten. This chain uses TRBV7-8 with TRBJ2-5; D might be TRBD1 or TRBD2, each matching 5 bases. This CDR3 spans 15 amino acids. Germline loops: CDR1 SGHVS, CDR2 FQNEAQ. Trimming took 5 bases from V and 5 from J, leaving 18 bases between them. The CDR3 bases are TGTGCCAGCAGCGAGGGACGGCTCCATTCCGAGACCCAGTACTTC. Protein: CASSEGRLHSETQYF. The full variable domain, in which reference TRBV7-8 and TRBJ2-5 provide the parts outside the CDR3, is GAGVSQSPRYKVAKRGQDVALRCDPISGHVSLFWYQQALGQGPEFLTYFQNEAQLDKSGLPSDRFFAERPEGSVSTLKIQRTQQEDSAVYLCASSEGRLHSETQYFGPGTRLLVL.

The V and J genes are TRBV7-2 and TRBJ1-4; a possible D gene is TRBD1 (6 bases). V gave up 2 bases and J gave up 3 bases, with 16 bases separating them. This CDR3 is built from 17 residues. Per germline, CDR1 SGHTA and CDR2 FQGNSA. The DNA for the CDR3 is TGTGCCAGCAGCTTACCGGGACCCGGACAGCCTAATGAAAAACTGTTTTTT. It is translated as CASSLPGPGQPNEKLFF.

The chain is built from TRBV6-5 and TRBJ2-7; no clear D. With 2 bases removed from V and 3 bases from J, the gap between germline ends came to 14 bases. Germline V lookup: CDR1 MNHEY, CDR2 SVGAGI. The CDR3 consists of 15 residues. In DNA, the CDR3 is TGTGCCAGCAGTTACCTCCCCTCCATGCACTACGAGCAGTACTTC. Translated, it gives CASSYLPSMHYEQYF.

CDR3 in amino acids: CAWSQGHEQYF. CDR3 DNA: TGTGCCTGGAGCCAAGGCCACGAGCAGTACTTC. The gene calls are TRBV30 and TRBJ2-7; D is undetermined. Germline V CDR1 and CDR2: GTSNPN, SVGIG (reference sequence). This CDR3 comprises 11 residues. V dropped 3 bases and J dropped 5 bases, with 8 bases sitting between them.

V gene TRBV4-2 combines with J gene TRBJ2-1, with 8 bases aligning to TRBD2. The V gene's germline CDR1 is LGHNA and CDR2 YNFKEQ. The CDR3 has 19 amino acids. V shed 0 bases, J shed 7 bases, and the junction held 17 bases outside the gene matches. In DNA, the CDR3 is TGTGCCAGCAGCCAAGATCTGTTCCTGGCGGGAGGAGGTAGGAATGAGCAGTTCTTC. Amino acids: CASSQDLFLAGGGRNEQFF.

J is TRBJ2-1 and V is TRBV6-4, with TRBD1 identical over 10 bases. Trimming removed 3 bases from V and 8 bases from J; junction bases left unmatched: 10. CDR1 and CDR2 from the germline V gene are MRHNA and SNTAGT. The CDR3 loop spans 16 amino acids. The CDR3 protein is CASSEQPGTGVDEQFF. The CDR3 nucleotides read TGTGCCAGCAGTGAGCAACCCGGGACAGGGGTAGATGAGCAGTTCTTC.

The chain joins TRBV28 to TRBJ1-3; no reliable D call. The CDR3 contains 15 residues. Germline V gives CDR1 MDHEN, CDR2 SYDVKM. Trimming took off 7 bases at V and 4 bases at J, with 17 bases between the two ends. The CDR3 sequence is CASTMQGWLGNTIYF. The DNA for the CDR3 is TGTGCCAGCACAATGCAAGGATGGCTGGGAAACACCATATATTTT.

The chain employs TRBV2 and TRBJ2-7; tentatively, D is TRBD1 or TRBD2 (5 bases each). Germline loops: CDR1 SNHLY, CDR2 FYNNEI. Trimming stripped 7 bases from V and 0 bases from J, with 16 bases between. This CDR3 comprises 15 residues. This CDR3 is CASTQGRIDSYEQYF. CDR3 DNA: TGTGCCAGCACCCAGGGACGTATCGACTCCTACGAGCAGTACTTC.

V is TRBV5-1 and J is TRBJ2-5, with 9 bases aligning to TRBD1. V lost 9 bases and J lost 5; bases outside the gene matches: 17. This CDR3 comprises 16 residues. Germline lookup yields CDR1 SGHRS and CDR2 YFSETQ. CDR3 coding DNA: TGCGCCACGAGGAAACAGGGGGCGCGGAATGGGGAGACCCAGTACTTC. Its protein product is CATRKQGARNGETQYF.

The chain employs TRBV30 and TRBJ2-5, with TRBD2 matching over 10 bases. The J segment lost 5 bases and the V segment lost 3 bases, leaving 9 bases of the junction unmatched. In germline, CDR1 is GTSNPN, CDR2 SVGIG (reference sequence). The CDR3 sequence is 15 residues long. For the CDR3, the DNA is TGTGCCTGGAGCCCTCTAGCGGGAGTCCTGGAGACCCAGTACTTC. Its translation: CAWSPLAGVLETQYF.

The chain employs TRBV10-3 and TRBJ2-6, with a possible D match to TRBD2 (5 bases). The CDR3 spans 16 residues. V was cut by 0 bases and J by 4 bases, with 10 bases left in between. The germline V gene has CDR1 ENHRY and CDR2 SYGVKD. The CDR3 sequence: CAISESTRRGANVLTF. DNA of the CDR3: TGTGCCATCAGTGAGTCGACTCGGAGGGGGGCCAACGTCCTGACTTTC.

V and J are TRBV9 and TRBJ1-3; 7 bases map to TRBD1. The junction had 4 bases not matched to a gene; V was cut back by 0 bases and J by 4 bases. The CDR3 extends over 15 amino acids. Germline CDR1 reads SGDLS; CDR2 reads YYNGEE. CDR3 bases: TGTGCCAGCAGCGTAGGACAGGGATCAGGAAACACCATATATTTT. Translated: CASSVGQGSGNTIYF.

V is TRBV7-2 and J is TRBJ1-1; 8 bases are a match to TRBD1. The germline CDR1 and CDR2 sequences are SGHTA and FQGNSA. V gave up 6 bases and J gave up 4 bases; unmatched junction bases: 7. The CDR3 runs to 14 residues. The CDR3 nucleotides read TGTGCCAGCAGTTGGGACAGGTTTTCCACTGAAGCTTTCTTT. Translated, it gives CASSWDRFSTEAFF.

This clone was seen a single time. The V and J genes are TRBV5-4 and TRBJ2-5, with 10 bases fitting TRBD1. Germline lookup yields CDR1 SGHNT and CDR2 YYREEE (reference sequence). The CDR3 consists of 14 residues. Losses at the gene ends were 6 bases for V and 5 bases for J; bases not matched to a gene: 7. The CDR3 sequence: CASTRQGAGETQYF. CDR3 DNA: TGTGCCAGCACCCGACAGGGGGCGGGGGAGACCCAGTACTTC.

The J gene is TRBJ1-3, the V gene TRBV19; 8 bases map to TRBD1. This CDR3 comprises 14 residues. Germline lookup yields CDR1 LNHDA and CDR2 SQIVND (reference sequence). J lost 5 bases, V lost 7 bases, and 7 bases had no gene match. CDR3 DNA sequence: TGTGCCAGTACCCGGACAGGGCCAAGAAACACCATATATTTT. This encodes CASTRTGPRNTIYF. Together with reference TRBV19 and TRBJ1-3, the CDR3 gives the full variable domain: DGGITQSPKYLFRKEGQNVTLSCEQNLNHDAMYWYRQDPGQGLRLIYYSQIVNDFQKGDIAEGYSVSREKKESFPLTVTSAQKNPTAFYLCASTRTGPRNTIYFGEGSWLTVV.

The chain joins TRBV12-5 to TRBJ1-1, with D uncertain. CDR3 length: 13 amino acids. Per germline, CDR1 LGHNT and CDR2 FRNRAP. With 4 bases removed from V and 6 bases from J, the gap between germline ends came to 12 bases. The CDR3 sequence is CASGWGVGSEAFF. CDR3 sequence (DNA): TGTGCTAGTGGTTGGGGTGTTGGCTCTGAAGCTTTCTTT.

The J gene is TRBJ1-1, the V gene TRBV11-3; unclear D gene. The CDR3 runs 13 residues. V dropped 4 bases and J dropped 3 bases, with 9 bases sitting between them. In germline, CDR1 is SGHNT, CDR2 YENEEA. The CDR3 DNA follows: TGTGCCAGCAGCTCACTCTTCGACACTGAAGCTTTCTTT. This sequence encodes CASSSLFDTEAFF.

This chain connects TRBV29-1 to TRBJ1-3; tentatively, D is TRBD1 (5 bases). The V end was cut by 4 bases, the J end by 2 bases, with 6 bases between. CDR3 length equals 12 residues. Germline V gene sequence: CDR1 SQVTM, CDR2 ANQGSEA. The CDR3 sequence: CSVGQPGNTIYF. CDR3 nucleotides: TGCAGCGTTGGACAGCCTGGAAACACCATATATTTT.

This clone was observed a single time. The rearrangement joins TRBV5-1 to TRBJ1-2; the match to TRBD1 covers 8 bases. V lost 4 bases to trimming and J lost 7 bases; unmatched junction nucleotides: 9. The CDR3 runs to 14 residues. Germline CDR1 and CDR2: SGHRS and YFSETQ. The CDR3 nucleotides are TGCGCCAGCAGCAAAGGACAGGGTGAGCCTGGCTACACCTTC. This codes for CASSKGQGEPGYTF. The entire variable domain, with the rest obtained from reference TRBV5-1 and TRBJ1-2, is as follows: KAGVTQTPRYLIKTRGQQVTLSCSPISGHRSVSWYQQTPGQGLQFLFEYFSETQRNKGNFPGRFSGRQFSNSRSEMNVSTLELGDSALYLCASSKGQGEPGYTFGSGTRLTVV.

The chain links TRBV7-2 to TRBJ1-1, with TRBD1 as a possible D gene (5 bases). The ends were cut back, 5 bases at V and 4 bases at J, with 14 bases in the middle. In germline, CDR1 is SGHTA, CDR2 FQGNSA. The CDR3 is 14 amino acids. The CDR3 DNA sequence: TGTGCCAGCAGCCCTCAGGGTCGGCGCACTGAAGCTTTCTTT. Translated: CASSPQGRRTEAFF.

The chain couples TRBV29-1 to TRBJ2-2; possible D gene TRBD2, 6 bases. V gave up 7 bases and J gave up 3 bases, with 12 bases separating them. The CDR3 runs to 13 residues. The germline CDR1 and CDR2 sequences are SQVTM and ANQGSEA. The CDR3 DNA sequence: TGCAGCGGCGGAGGGTGGGACACCGGGGAGCTGTTTTTT. It yields the protein CSGGGWDTGELFF.

The gene calls are TRBV7-2 and TRBJ2-7; no reliable D call. Germline V gene lookup returns CDR1 SGHTA and CDR2 FQGNSA. The CDR3 loop spans 13 amino acids. Trimming stripped 3 bases from V and 3 bases from J, with 9 bases between. The DNA for the CDR3 is TGTGCCAGCAGCTTTGCAGCCCTCTACGAGCAGTACTTC. Protein: CASSFAALYEQYF.